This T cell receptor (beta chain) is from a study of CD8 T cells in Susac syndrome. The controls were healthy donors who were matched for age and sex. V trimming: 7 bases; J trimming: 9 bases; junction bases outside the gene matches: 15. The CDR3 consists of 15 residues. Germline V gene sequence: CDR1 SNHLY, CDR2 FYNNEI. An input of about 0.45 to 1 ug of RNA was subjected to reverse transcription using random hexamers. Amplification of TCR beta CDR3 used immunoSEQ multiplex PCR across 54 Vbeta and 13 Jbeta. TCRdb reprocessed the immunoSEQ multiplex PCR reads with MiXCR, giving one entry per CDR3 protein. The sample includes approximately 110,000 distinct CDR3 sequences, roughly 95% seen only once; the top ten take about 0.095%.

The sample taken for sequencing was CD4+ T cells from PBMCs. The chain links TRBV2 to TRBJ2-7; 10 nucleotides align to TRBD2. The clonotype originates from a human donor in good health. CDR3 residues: CASKLTSGNPGGQYF. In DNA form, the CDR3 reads TGTGCCAGCAAGTTAACTAGCGGGAACCCTGGGGGGCAGTACTTC.